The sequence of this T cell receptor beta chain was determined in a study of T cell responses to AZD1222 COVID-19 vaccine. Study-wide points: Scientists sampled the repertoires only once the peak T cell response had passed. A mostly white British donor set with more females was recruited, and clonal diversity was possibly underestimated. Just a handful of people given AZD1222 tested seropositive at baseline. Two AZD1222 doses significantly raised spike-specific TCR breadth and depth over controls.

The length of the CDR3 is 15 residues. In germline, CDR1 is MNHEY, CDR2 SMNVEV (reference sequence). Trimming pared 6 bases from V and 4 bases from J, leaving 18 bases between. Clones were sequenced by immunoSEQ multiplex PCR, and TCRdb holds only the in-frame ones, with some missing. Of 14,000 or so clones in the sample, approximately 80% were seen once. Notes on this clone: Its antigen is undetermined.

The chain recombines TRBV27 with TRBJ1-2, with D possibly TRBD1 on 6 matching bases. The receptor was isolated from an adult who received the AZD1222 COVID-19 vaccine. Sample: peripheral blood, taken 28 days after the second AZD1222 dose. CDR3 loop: CASRLPPGHFYGYTF. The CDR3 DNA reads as TGTGCCAGCAGACTGCCCCCGGGACACTTCTATGGCTACACCTTC.